Listed here are 26 T cell receptor beta chains from one sample, sequenced in a study of neoadjuvant nivolumab and ipilimumab in lung cancer (dated by TCRdb to 2020 to 2021). Library preparation was by the immunoSEQ multiplex PCR assay. This immuneACCESS table, as held by TCRdb, lists in-frame sequences with V and J called but not all clones. Of the missing ones, under half trace to an unresolved V gene in checked studies; the others have no known cause. The sample yields roughly 39,000 clones; 75% to 90% were counted once. Of the sample, about 3.6% falls within the top ten clones. The time point label on this specimen signifies: pretherapy, before neoadjuvant immune checkpoint inhibitors. Specimen: peripheral blood, collected before neoadjuvant nivolumab, alone or with ipilimumab. Every receptor here comes from an adult with non-small cell lung cancer.

This chain uses TRBV29-1 with TRBJ1-1, with D uncertain. Germline V gene lookup returns CDR1 SQVTM and CDR2 ANQGSEA. Trimming left V 8 bases short and J 1 base short, with 17 bases between. The CDR3 sequence is 14 residues long. CDR3 coding DNA: TGCAGCATCTCGGGCCTCCCCGGGAACACTGAAGCTTTCTTT. It encodes CSISGLPGNTEAFF.

This chain joins TRBV6-6 and TRBJ2-7; D call uncertain. CDR1 MNHNY and CDR2 SVGAGI come from the germline V gene (reference sequence). The V gene lost 7 bases and the J gene lost 2 bases, with 12 bases spanning the gap. The CDR3 is 13 amino acids. In nucleotides, the CDR3 is TGTGCCAGCACCTTGTCTGGGGCCTACGAGCAGTACTTC. Its protein product is CASTLSGAYEQYF.

This clone was observed a handful of times. The rearrangement uses TRBV15 and TRBJ2-7, with D perhaps TRBD2 (5 bases). The CDR3 extends over 14 amino acids. With 5 bases removed from V and 1 base from J, the gap between germline ends came to 12 bases. Germline CDR1 reads LNHNV; CDR2 reads YYDKDF (reference sequence). CDR3 amino acids: CATSPRRDSYEQYF. The DNA for the CDR3 is TGTGCCACCAGCCCTAGACGGGATTCCTACGAGCAGTACTTC.

This clone has just one count. The CDR3 protein is CASSDRALKPFYEQYF. CDR3 DNA: TGTGCCAGCAGCGACAGGGCCTTAAAGCCCTTCTACGAGCAGTACTTC. The chain couples TRBV13 to TRBJ2-7; 7 bases line up with TRBD1. V lost 5 bases, J lost 3 bases, and 13 bases stayed unmatched. This CDR3 spans 16 amino acids. Germline CDR1 is PRHDT and CDR2 is FYEKMQ (reference sequence).

This sequence joins TRBV6-4 and TRBJ2-1; D is uncertain. The germline V gene has CDR1 MRHNA and CDR2 SNTAGT. Deletions cut 2 bases from V and 8 bases from J, with 10 bases between. The CDR3 runs to 13 residues. The CDR3 coding sequence is TGTGCCAGCAGTGACGATTCCCAGGATGAGCAGTTCTTC. Its translation: CASSDDSQDEQFF.

The V gene is TRBV7-8, the J gene TRBJ1-1, with D possibly TRBD1 on 5 matching bases. V dropped 2 bases and J dropped 4 bases, with 11 bases sitting between them. This CDR3 has 14 residues. Germline V CDR1 and CDR2: SGHVS, FQNEAQ. The CDR3 nucleotides are TGTGCCAGCAGCTTACGATTTGGGGGCACTGAAGCTTTCTTT. It translates to CASSLRFGGTEAFF.

This clone was picked up one time. The J gene is TRBJ2-7, the V gene TRBV19, with a tentative D call TRBD2 (5 bases). CDR1 and CDR2 from the germline V gene are LNHDA and SQIVND (reference sequence). This CDR3 spans 15 amino acids. V was clipped by 2 bases and J by 2 bases, with 13 bases between them. CDR3 sequence reads: CASSILPGGAYEQYF. The CDR3 nucleotides read TGTGCCAGTAGTATATTGCCAGGAGGCGCCTACGAGCAGTACTTC.

The rearrangement links TRBV18 to TRBJ2-7; D could derive from TRBD1 or TRBD2 (7 bases each). The V end was cut by 5 bases, the J end by 6 bases, with 20 bases between. Germline CDR1 reads KGHSH; CDR2 reads LQKENI. This CDR3 has 15 residues. CDR3 amino acids: CASSRPSGAGGEQYF. The DNA of the CDR3 is TGTGCCAGCTCAAGACCTAGCGGTGCAGGGGGCGAGCAGTACTTC. Filled out from reference TRBV18 and TRBJ2-7, the complete variable domain reads NAGVMQNPRHLVRRRGQEARLRCSPMKGHSHVYWYRQLPEEGLKFMVYLQKENIIDESGMPKERFSAEFPKEGPSILRIQQVVRGDSAAYFCASSRPSGAGGEQYFGPGTRLTVT.

This clone was counted between two and nine times. This chain links TRBV11-2 with TRBJ1-2; 10 bases agree with TRBD1. CDR1 SGHAT and CDR2 FQNNGV come from the germline V gene. This CDR3 has 16 amino acids. V shed 2 bases and J 4 bases; nucleotides not matched to a gene: 7. The CDR3 coding sequence is TGTGCCAGCAGCTTAATAGACAGGGGGCCGGGCTATGGCTACACCTTC. Protein product: CASSLIDRGPGYGYTF. Based on the CDR3 plus reference TRBV11-2 and TRBJ1-2, the full variable domain is EAGVAQSPRYKIIEKRQSVAFWCNPISGHATLYWYQQILGQGPKLLIQFQNNGVVDDSQLPKDRFSAERLKGVDSTLKIQPAKLEDSAVYLCASSLIDRGPGYGYTFGSGTRLTVV.

This clone occurred once. The rearrangement links TRBV5-4 to TRBJ2-7; TRBD1 matches 9 bases. The CDR3 consists of 16 residues. CDR1 and CDR2 (germline): SGHNT, YYREEE (reference sequence). The trim removed 0 bases at V and 0 bases at J, leaving 4 bases unmatched. Written as DNA, the CDR3 is TGTGCCAGCAGCTTGGGGACAGGGGCCCCCTCCTACGAGCAGTACTTC. This gives the protein CASSLGTGAPSYEQYF.

This chain joins TRBV7-2 and TRBJ1-5; a possible D gene is TRBD1 (5 bases). The CDR3 length is 13 residues. The V end lost 1 base, the J end lost 9 bases, and 10 bases lay between the germline ends. The germline V gene encodes CDR1 SGHTA and CDR2 FQGNSA. Written as DNA, the CDR3 is TGTGCCAGCAGCTTAGGCAACAGGTTGCCCCAGCATTTT. Its protein is CASSLGNRLPQHF.

This clone was counted a few times. CDR3 coding DNA: TGTGCCTGGACAGGGCAGAGGAATCAGCCCCAGCATTTT. Protein product: CAWTGQRNQPQHF. J is TRBJ1-5 and V is TRBV30, with a weak D call TRBD1 (5 bases). The germline gives CDR1 GTSNPN, CDR2 SVGIG (reference sequence). The CDR3 has 13 amino acids. Trimming left V 4 bases short and J 4 bases short, with 11 bases between.

The V gene is TRBV5-1, the J gene TRBJ2-7; 9 bases agree with TRBD2. J lost 1 base, V lost 1 base, and 15 bases had no gene match. The CDR3 sequence is 19 residues long. Germline CDR1 reads SGHRS; CDR2 reads YFSETQ. The CDR3 nucleotides read TGCGCCAGCAGCTTGTGGGGGGCAAGGCTAGCGGGAATGTCCTACGAGCAGTACTTC. Its translation: CASSLWGARLAGMSYEQYF.

This sequence joins TRBV9 and TRBJ1-5; 7 nucleotides align to TRBD1. The CDR3 has 15 residues. Germline V gene lookup returns CDR1 SGDLS and CDR2 YYNGEE. After removal of 3 bases from V and 3 bases from J, the junction contained 6 bases not matched to a gene. The chain's CDR3 is CASSDDTGVNQPQHF. CDR3 DNA: TGTGCCAGCAGCGATGACACAGGGGTCAATCAGCCCCAGCATTTT.

This sequence joins TRBV7-9 and TRBJ2-7; D not certain. Trimming stripped 1 base from V and 1 base from J, with 8 bases between. Per the germline V gene, CDR1 is SEHNR and CDR2 is FQNEAQ (reference sequence). The CDR3 runs 14 residues. CDR3 residues: CASSLEVRSYEQYF. The CDR3 nucleotides are TGTGCCAGCAGCTTAGAAGTCAGGTCCTACGAGCAGTACTTC.

The rearrangement uses TRBV4-1 and TRBJ2-1; 8 nucleotides align to TRBD2. CDR1 is MGHRA, CDR2 YSYEKL, per germline. V trimming: 5 bases; J trimming: 8 bases; junction bases outside the gene matches: 8. This CDR3 is built from 14 residues. The CDR3 spells CASSSDTSGYEQFF. The CDR3 DNA reads TGCGCCAGCAGCTCTGACACTAGCGGCTATGAGCAGTTCTTC.

This chain connects TRBV5-1 to TRBJ2-7; D may be TRBD2 (10 bases). This CDR3 region has 18 residues. Trimming cost V 4 bases and J 3 bases, with 26 bases left between them. Looked up from germline, CDR1 is SGHRS and CDR2 is YFSETQ. The CDR3 protein is CASSPGGQGASGSYEQYF. CDR3 DNA sequence: TGCGCCAGCAGCCCGGGGGGACAGGGTGCTAGCGGGAGCTACGAGCAGTACTTC.

The chain uses TRBV25-1 and TRBJ1-3; tentative D call: TRBD1 (6 bases). The V end was cut by 3 bases, the J end by 4 bases, with 10 bases between. The CDR3 runs 14 residues. Germline V lookup: CDR1 MGHDK, CDR2 SYGVNS. The CDR3 here is CASSDLGQGNTIYF. CDR3 nucleotide sequence: TGTGCCAGCAGTGACCTCGGACAGGGAAACACCATATATTTT. The entire variable domain, with the rest obtained from reference TRBV25-1 and TRBJ1-3, is as follows: EADIYQTPRYLVIGTGKKITLECSQTMGHDKMYWYQQDPGMELHLIHYSYGVNSTEKGDLSSESTVSRIRTEHFPLTLESARPSHTSQYLCASSDLGQGNTIYFGEGSWLTVV.

This clone appeared a single time. This chain uses TRBV19 with TRBJ2-7; the D gene is possibly TRBD1 (5 bases). V lost 3 bases and J 2 bases, leaving 11 bases between the germline ends. Per the germline V gene, CDR1 is LNHDA and CDR2 is SQIVND (reference sequence). The CDR3 length is 14 residues. DNA of the CDR3: TGTGCCAGTAGTATTCGGCACAGGACCTACGAGCAGTACTTC. The encoded protein is CASSIRHRTYEQYF.

The chain links TRBV6-1 to TRBJ2-2; 7 bases map to TRBD2. Per germline, CDR1 MNHNS and CDR2 SASEGT. V lost 8 bases and J lost 0; bases outside the gene matches: 3. CDR3 length: 14 residues. For the CDR3, the DNA is TGTGCCAGCTCGGCGGGAGCGAACACCGGGGAGCTGTTTTTT. Translating gives CASSAGANTGELFF.

The chain carries TRBV4-1 and TRBJ2-7; D remains ambiguous. V shed 0 bases and J shed 0 bases, with 9 bases lying between them. The CDR3 is made up of 15 amino acids. Germline V gene data show CDR1 as MGHRA and CDR2 as YSYEKL. The CDR3 spells CASSQDRDSSYEQYF. CDR3 coding DNA: TGCGCCAGCAGCCAAGATCGAGACTCCTCCTACGAGCAGTACTTC.

This chain joins TRBV25-1 and TRBJ1-1; D is unresolved. V was shortened by 8 bases and J by 2 bases, with 15 bases between the two germline ends. The CDR3 has 14 residues. The germline CDR1 and CDR2 sequences are MGHDK and SYGVNS. The CDR3 is CASGGLASNTEAFF. The CDR3 DNA reads as TGTGCCAGCGGCGGATTGGCCAGTAACACTGAAGCTTTCTTT.

This clone was seen a single time. The chain combines TRBV4-1 with TRBJ2-7; TRBD1 matches at 9 bases. The CDR3 spans 15 residues. Germline lookup yields CDR1 MGHRA and CDR2 YSYEKL. V was pared by 1 base and J by 1 base, with 2 bases of the junction left unmatched. The CDR3 is CASSQGQGGSYEQYF. As DNA, the CDR3 is TGCGCCAGCAGCCAAGGACAGGGGGGATCCTACGAGCAGTACTTC.

This chain uses TRBV5-1 with TRBJ2-2, with TRBD1 matching 8 bases. The germline gives CDR1 SGHRS, CDR2 YFSETQ. The CDR3 has 16 amino acids. The junction had 7 bases not matched to a gene; V was cut back by 3 bases and J by 3 bases. In nucleotides, the CDR3 is TGCGCCAGCAGCTCCGGACAGGGAAGGTACACCGGGGAGCTGTTTTTT. Protein sequence: CASSSGQGRYTGELFF.

The chain is built from TRBV28 and TRBJ2-3; no firm D call. This CDR3 region has 14 residues. V was shortened by 3 bases and J by 4 bases, with 11 bases between the two germline ends. Germline lookup yields CDR1 MDHEN and CDR2 SYDVKM. The CDR3 here is CASSLMNRPDTQYF. Here the CDR3 DNA reads TGTGCCAGCAGTTTGATGAATCGTCCAGATACGCAGTATTTT.

This rearrangement joins TRBV7-9 to TRBJ1-1; no clear D. The CDR3 runs to 11 residues. V was cut by 1 base and J by 11 bases, with 8 bases left in between. Germline CDR1 and CDR2: SEHNR and FQNEAQ (reference sequence). In DNA form, the CDR3 reads TGTGCCAGCAGCTTAGGCACAGCCGCTTTCTTT. It codes for CASSLGTAAFF.